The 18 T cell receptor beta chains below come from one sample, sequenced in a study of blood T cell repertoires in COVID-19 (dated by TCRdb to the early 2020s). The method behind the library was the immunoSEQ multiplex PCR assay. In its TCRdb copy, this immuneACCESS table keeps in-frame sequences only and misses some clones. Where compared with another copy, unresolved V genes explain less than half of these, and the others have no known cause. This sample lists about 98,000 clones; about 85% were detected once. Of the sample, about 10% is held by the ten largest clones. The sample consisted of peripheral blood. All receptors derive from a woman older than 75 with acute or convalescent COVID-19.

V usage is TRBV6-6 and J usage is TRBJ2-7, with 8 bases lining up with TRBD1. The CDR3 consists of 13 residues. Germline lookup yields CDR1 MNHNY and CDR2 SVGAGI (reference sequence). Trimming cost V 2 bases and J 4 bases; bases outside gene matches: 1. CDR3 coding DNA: TGTGCCAGCAGTTACGGGGACAGGTACGAGCAGTACTTC. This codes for CASSYGDRYEQYF.

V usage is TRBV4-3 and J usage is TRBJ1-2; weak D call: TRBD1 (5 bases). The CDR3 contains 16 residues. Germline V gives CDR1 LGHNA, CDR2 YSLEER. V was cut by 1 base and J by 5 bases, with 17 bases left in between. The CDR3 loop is CASSQVGSSQGYGYTF. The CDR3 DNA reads TGCGCCAGCAGCCAAGTAGGCAGCAGCCAGGGATATGGCTACACCTTC.

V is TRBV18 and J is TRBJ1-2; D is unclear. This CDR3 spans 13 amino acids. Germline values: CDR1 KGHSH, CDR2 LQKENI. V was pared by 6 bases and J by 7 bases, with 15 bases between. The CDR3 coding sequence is TGTGCCAGCTCCCAGGCGTTACCTGGTGGCTACACCTTC. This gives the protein CASSQALPGGYTF.

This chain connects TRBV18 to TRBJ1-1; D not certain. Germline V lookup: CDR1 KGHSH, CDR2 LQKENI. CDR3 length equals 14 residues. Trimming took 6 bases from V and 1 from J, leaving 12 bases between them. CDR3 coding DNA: TGTGCCAGCTCTCCTAATGGAGGGAACACTGAAGCTTTCTTT. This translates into CASSPNGGNTEAFF.

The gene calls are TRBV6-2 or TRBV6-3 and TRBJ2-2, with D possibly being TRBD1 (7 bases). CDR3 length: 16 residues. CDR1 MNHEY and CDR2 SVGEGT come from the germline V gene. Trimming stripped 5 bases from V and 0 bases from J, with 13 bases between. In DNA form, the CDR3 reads TGTGCCAGCAGTAAAACAGGGGAGGCGAACACCGGGGAGCTGTTTTTT. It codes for CASSKTGEANTGELFF.

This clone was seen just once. CDR3 DNA: TGTGCCAGCAGTTATCGGGTGGCAACTAATGAAAAACTGTTTTTT. As protein: CASSYRVATNEKLFF. V usage is TRBV6-5 and J usage is TRBJ1-4; D gene ambiguous. CDR1 is MNHEY and CDR2 is SVGAGI in the germline V gene. CDR3 length: 15 residues. Trimming left V 3 bases short and J 0 bases short, with 8 bases between.

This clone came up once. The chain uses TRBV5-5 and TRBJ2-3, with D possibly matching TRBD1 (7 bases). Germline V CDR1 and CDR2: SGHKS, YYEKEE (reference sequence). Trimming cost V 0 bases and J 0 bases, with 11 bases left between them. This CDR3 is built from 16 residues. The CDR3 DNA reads TGTGCCAGCAGCTTGGTAGCAGGGGGGAGCACAGATACGCAGTATTTT. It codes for CASSLVAGGSTDTQYF. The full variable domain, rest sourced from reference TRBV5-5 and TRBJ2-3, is DAGVTQSPTHLIKTRGQQVTLRCSPISGHKSVSWYQQVLGQGPQFIFQYYEKEERGRGNFPDRFSARQFPNYSSELNVNALLLGDSALYLCASSLVAGGSTDTQYFGPGTRLTVL.

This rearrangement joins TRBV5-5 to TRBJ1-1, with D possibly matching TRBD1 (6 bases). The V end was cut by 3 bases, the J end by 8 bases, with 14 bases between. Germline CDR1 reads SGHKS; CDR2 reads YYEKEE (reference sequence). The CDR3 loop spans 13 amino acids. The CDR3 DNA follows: TGTGCCAGCAGCTCGACAGGTGTCATAGAAGCTTTCTTT. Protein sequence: CASSSTGVIEAFF.

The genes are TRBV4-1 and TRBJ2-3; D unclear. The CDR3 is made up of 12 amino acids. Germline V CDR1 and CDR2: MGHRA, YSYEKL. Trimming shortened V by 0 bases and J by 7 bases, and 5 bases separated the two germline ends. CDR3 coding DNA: TGCGCCAGCAGCCAAGATATTAATACGCAGTATTTT. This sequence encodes CASSQDINTQYF.

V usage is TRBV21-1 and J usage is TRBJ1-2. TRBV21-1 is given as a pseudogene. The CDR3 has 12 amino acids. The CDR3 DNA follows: TGTGCCAGCAGCAGTAAAAACTATGGCTACACCTTC. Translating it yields CASSSKNYGYTF.

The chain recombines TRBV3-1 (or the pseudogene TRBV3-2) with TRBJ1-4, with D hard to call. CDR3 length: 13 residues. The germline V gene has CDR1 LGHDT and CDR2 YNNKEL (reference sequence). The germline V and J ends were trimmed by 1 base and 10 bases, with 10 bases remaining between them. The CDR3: CASSQGTAGKLFF. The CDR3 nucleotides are TGTGCCAGCAGCCAAGGTACCGCAGGAAAACTGTTTTTT.

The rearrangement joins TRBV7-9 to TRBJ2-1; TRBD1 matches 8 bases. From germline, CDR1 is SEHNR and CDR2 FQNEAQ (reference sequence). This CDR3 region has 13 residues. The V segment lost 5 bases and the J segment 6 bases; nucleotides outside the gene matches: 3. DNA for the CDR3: TGTGCCAGCAGCCTACAGGGGGGCAATGAGCAGTTCTTC. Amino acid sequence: CASSLQGGNEQFF.

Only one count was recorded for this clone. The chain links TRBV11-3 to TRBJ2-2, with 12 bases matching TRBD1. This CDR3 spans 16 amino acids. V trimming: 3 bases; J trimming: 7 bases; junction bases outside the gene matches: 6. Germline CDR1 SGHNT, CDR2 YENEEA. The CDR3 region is CASSLGQGAGGGELFF. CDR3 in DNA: TGTGCCAGCAGCTTGGGACAGGGGGCTGGAGGCGGGGAGCTGTTTTTT.

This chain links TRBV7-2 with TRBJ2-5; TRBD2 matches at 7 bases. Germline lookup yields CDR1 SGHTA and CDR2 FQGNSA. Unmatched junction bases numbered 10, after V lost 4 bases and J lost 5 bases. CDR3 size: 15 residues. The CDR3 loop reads CASSSTTSVWETQYF. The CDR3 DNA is TGTGCCAGCAGCTCAACTACTAGCGTGTGGGAGACCCAGTACTTC.

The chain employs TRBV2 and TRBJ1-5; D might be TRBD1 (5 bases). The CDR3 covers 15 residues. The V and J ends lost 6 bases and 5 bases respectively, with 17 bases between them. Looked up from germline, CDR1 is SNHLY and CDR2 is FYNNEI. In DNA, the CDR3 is TGTGCCAGCAGCACTGCGGGGGGGATCTATCAGCCCCAGCATTTT. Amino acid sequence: CASSTAGGIYQPQHF.

The CDR3 DNA is TGCGCCAGCAGCCGCAGCTACAGATCAACTAATGAAAAACTGTTTTTT. The encoded protein is CASSRSYRSTNEKLFF. This sequence joins TRBV4-3 and TRBJ1-4; D call uncertain. The CDR3 spans 16 residues. The V end was cut by 4 bases, the J end by 0 bases, with 12 bases between. CDR1 is LGHNA and CDR2 is YSLEER in the germline V gene.

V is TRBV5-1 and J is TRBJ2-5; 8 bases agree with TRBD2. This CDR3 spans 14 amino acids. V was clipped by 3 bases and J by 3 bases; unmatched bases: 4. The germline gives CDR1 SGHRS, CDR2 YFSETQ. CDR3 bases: TGCGCCAGCAGCTCGGGACTAGGGGAAGAGACCCAGTACTTC. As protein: CASSSGLGEETQYF.

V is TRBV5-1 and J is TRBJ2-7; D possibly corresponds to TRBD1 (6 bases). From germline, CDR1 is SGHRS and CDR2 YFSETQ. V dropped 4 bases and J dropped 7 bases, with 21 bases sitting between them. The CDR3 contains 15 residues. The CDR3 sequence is CASSRAENRDGEQYV. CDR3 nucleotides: TGCGCCAGCAGCAGGGCCGAGAACAGGGACGGAGAGCAGTACGTC.